This paragraph reports one T cell receptor (beta chain). The data were obtained in a study of blood T cell repertoires in COVID-19. The authors' processing: Amplification of reference gene primers provided the estimated nucleated cell counts. Libraries were prepared by immunoSEQ multiplex PCR; TCRdb keeps only in-frame clonotypes and omits some of them. Clonal size and the V and J genes are those of that table, whereas D and trimming came from the DNA. This table holds tens of thousands of clones, 90% found once. V was clipped by 0 bases and J by 4 bases, with 7 bases between them. The CDR3 has 14 amino acids. Per the germline V gene, CDR1 is SGHRS and CDR2 is YFSETQ.

Input material: peripheral blood. This chain uses TRBV5-1 with TRBJ2-2; D uncertain. The clonotype comes from a middle-aged man with acute or convalescent COVID-19. CDR3 sequence: CASSLGESTGELFF. As DNA, the CDR3 is TGCGCCAGCAGCTTGGGAGAGAGCACCGGGGAGCTGTTTTTT.